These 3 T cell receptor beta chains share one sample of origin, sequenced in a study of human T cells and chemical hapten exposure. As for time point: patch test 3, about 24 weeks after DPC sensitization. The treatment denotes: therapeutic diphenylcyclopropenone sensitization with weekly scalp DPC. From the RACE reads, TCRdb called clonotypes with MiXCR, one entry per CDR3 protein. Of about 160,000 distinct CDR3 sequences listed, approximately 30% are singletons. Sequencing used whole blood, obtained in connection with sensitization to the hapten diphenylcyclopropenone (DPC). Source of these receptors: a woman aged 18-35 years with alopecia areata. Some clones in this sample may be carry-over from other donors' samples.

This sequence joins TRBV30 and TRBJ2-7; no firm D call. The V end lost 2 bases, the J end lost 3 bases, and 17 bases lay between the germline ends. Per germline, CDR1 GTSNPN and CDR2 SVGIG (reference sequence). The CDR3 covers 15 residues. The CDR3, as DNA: TGTGCCTGGAGTCCTCAAGGCAGAACAGACTACGAGCAGTACTTC. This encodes CAWSPQGRTDYEQYF.

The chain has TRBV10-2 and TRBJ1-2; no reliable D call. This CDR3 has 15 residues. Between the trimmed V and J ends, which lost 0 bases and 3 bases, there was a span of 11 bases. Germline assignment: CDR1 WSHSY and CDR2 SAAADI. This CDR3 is CASSESARGDYGYTF. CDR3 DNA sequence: TGCGCCAGCAGTGAGTCGGCGCGGGGAGACTATGGCTACACCTTC.

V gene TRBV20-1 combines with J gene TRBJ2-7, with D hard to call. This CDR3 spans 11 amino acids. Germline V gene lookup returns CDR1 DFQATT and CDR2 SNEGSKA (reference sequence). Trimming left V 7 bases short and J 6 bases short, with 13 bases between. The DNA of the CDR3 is TGCAGTGTTCCGCTGCCGGGCGAGCAGTACTTC. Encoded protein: CSVPLPGEQYF.